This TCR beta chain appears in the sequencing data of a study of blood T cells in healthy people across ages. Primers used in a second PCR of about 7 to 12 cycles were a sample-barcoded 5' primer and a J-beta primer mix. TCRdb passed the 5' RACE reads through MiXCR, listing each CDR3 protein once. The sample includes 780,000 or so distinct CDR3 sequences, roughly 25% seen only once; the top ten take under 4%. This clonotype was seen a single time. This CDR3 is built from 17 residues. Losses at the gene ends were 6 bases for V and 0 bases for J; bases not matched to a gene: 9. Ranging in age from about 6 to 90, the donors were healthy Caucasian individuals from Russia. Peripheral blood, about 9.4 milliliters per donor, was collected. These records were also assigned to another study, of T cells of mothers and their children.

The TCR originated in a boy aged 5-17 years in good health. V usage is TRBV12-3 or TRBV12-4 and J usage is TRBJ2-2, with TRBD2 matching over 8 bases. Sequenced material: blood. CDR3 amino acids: CASSGLAGIANTGELFF. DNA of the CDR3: TGTGCCAGCAGCGGGCTAGCGGGCATCGCGAACACCGGGGAGCTGTTTTTT.